Below are 32 T cell receptor beta chains sequenced from a single sample in a study of early T cells in non-severe SARS-CoV-2 infection. TCRdb used MiXCR to reprocess the 5' RACE reads, holding one entry per CDR3 protein. Seen here are about 50,000 distinct CDR3 sequences, roughly 6.5% observed once, and the top ten hold about 2.6%. The sequencing used whole blood, collected at baseline. The receptors stem from an adult who was a healthcare worker with PCR-confirmed SARS-CoV-2 infection or an uninfected control (not recorded which).

This clonotype was recorded at least ten times. V gene TRBV28 combines with J gene TRBJ2-7; weak D call: TRBD2 (6 bases). Trimming shortened V by 5 bases and J by 6 bases, and 14 bases separated the two germline ends. CDR3 length: 13 amino acids. Germline V gives CDR1 MDHEN, CDR2 SYDVKM. The CDR3 nucleotides read TGTGCCAGCAGTCTCCTGACTAGGCGCGAGCAGTACTTC. Encoded protein: CASSLLTRREQYF. Full variable domain (outside the CDR3, taken from reference TRBV28 and TRBJ2-7): DVKVTQSSRYLVKRTGEKVFLECVQDMDHENMFWYRQDPGLGLRLIYFSYDVKMKEKGDIPEGYSVSREKKERFSLILESASTNQTSMYLCASSLLTRREQYFGPGTRLTVT.

The chain employs TRBV11-2 and TRBJ2-7; TRBD1 matches 8 bases. Germline CDR1 and CDR2: SGHAT and FQNNGV. V was clipped by 3 bases and J by 5 bases; unmatched bases: 9. The CDR3 length is 15 residues. In nucleotides, the CDR3 is TGTGCCAGCAGCTTTCTGACAGGGGAGCCCCACGAGCAGTACTTC. It codes for CASSFLTGEPHEQYF.

Ten or more counts support this clonotype. V is TRBV18 and J is TRBJ1-5; D is undetermined. This CDR3 comprises 15 residues. Germline loops: CDR1 KGHSH, CDR2 LQKENI. V dropped 5 bases and J dropped 4 bases, with 15 bases sitting between them. Written as DNA, the CDR3 is TGTGCCAGCTCAGCTCCCGACCGGGGAAATCAGCCCCAGCATTTT. Amino acids: CASSAPDRGNQPQHF.

This clonotype was detected many times. This chain uses TRBV6-2 or TRBV6-3 with TRBJ2-3; the D is unclear. CDR3 size: 18 residues. V gave up 0 bases and J gave up 1 base, with 17 bases separating them. CDR1 MNHEY and CDR2 SVGEGT come from the germline V gene. The CDR3 DNA reads TGTGCCAGCAGTTACTCGACGCGCGCCAACCATGGCACAGATACGCAGTATTTT. Translating gives CASSYSTRANHGTDTQYF.

The rearrangement joins TRBV27 to TRBJ2-1; 9 bases match TRBD2. Trimming at V came to 6 bases and at J to 12 bases, leaving 12 bases not matched to a gene. Germline assignment: CDR1 MNHEY and CDR2 SMNVEV (reference sequence). CDR3 length equals 14 residues. CDR3 coding DNA: TGTGCCAGCAGGAGGAGCGGGGGGCCGGCACGGCAGTTCTTC. Translation gives CASRRSGGPARQFF.

This clonotype was observed a handful of times. The CDR3 DNA sequence: TGCGCCAGCAGTGAGTCGTGGCGGGGGGGCCCAAATGAGCAGTTCTTC. As protein: CASSESWRGGPNEQFF. V gene TRBV10-1 combines with J gene TRBJ2-1, with TRBD2 identical over 9 bases. This CDR3 comprises 16 residues. V lost 0 bases, J lost 7 bases, and 7 bases stayed unmatched. The V gene's germline CDR1 is WNHNN and CDR2 SYGVQD (reference sequence).

This clonotype was recorded at least ten times. The chain is built from TRBV7-7 and TRBJ1-5, with 8 nucleotides matching TRBD1. The germline V gene has CDR1 SSHAT and CDR2 FNYEAQ (reference sequence). This CDR3 has 13 residues. This CDR3 reads CRGQGQGSQPQHF. The DNA for the CDR3 is TGTAGAGGGCAAGGACAGGGCAGTCAGCCCCAGCATTTT.

V usage is TRBV21-1 and J usage is TRBJ1-2; no DNA check was done on the table's D call, TRBD1. TRBV21-1 is labeled a pseudogene. This CDR3 has 15 amino acids. The CDR3 nucleotides are TGTGCCAGCAGCAAAAGTCAGGGGGCCAGCTATGGCTACACCTTC. Translation: CASSKSQGASYGYTF.

This clonotype was seen ten or more times. The chain has TRBV7-8 and TRBJ2-5; D gene unclear. This CDR3 comprises 12 residues. Looked up from germline, CDR1 is SGHVS and CDR2 is FQNEAQ. V was pared by 5 bases and J by 9 bases, with 13 bases between. The CDR3 coding sequence is TGTGCCAGCAGCCCCACAGAAAGGGCCCAGTACTTC. It translates to CASSPTERAQYF.

This clonotype has ten or more counts. This rearrangement joins TRBV5-6 to TRBJ2-7; the D is unclear. The CDR3 loop spans 17 amino acids. V was shortened by 4 bases and J by 1 base, with 21 bases between the two germline ends. Germline V gene lookup returns CDR1 SGHDT and CDR2 YYEEEE. The CDR3 DNA follows: TGTGCCAGCAGCCCACGTCGGGTCCAGAGTCGATCCTACGAGCAGTACTTC. As protein: CASSPRRVQSRSYEQYF.

This clonotype was recorded many times. The chain uses TRBV11-2 and TRBJ2-5, with 13 nucleotides matching TRBD2. Unmatched junction bases numbered 10, after V lost 4 bases and J lost 5 bases. This CDR3 is built from 17 residues. Germline loops: CDR1 SGHAT, CDR2 FQNNGV. Here the CDR3 DNA reads TGTGCCAGCAGCTCTCGACTAGCGGGGGGAATATGGGAGACCCAGTACTTC. Amino acid sequence: CASSSRLAGGIWETQYF.

The V call is TRBV27, the J call TRBJ2-2; 7 bases are a match to TRBD1. The CDR3 is 16 amino acids. The V and J ends lost 5 bases and 6 bases, in that order; junction bases with no gene match: 12. Germline CDR1 reads MNHEY; CDR2 reads SMNVEV (reference sequence). The CDR3: CASSPGGRGSPGELFF. The CDR3 DNA follows: TGTGCCAGCAGTCCTGGGGGCAGGGGGTCTCCCGGGGAGCTGTTTTTT.

The sample holds many counts of this clonotype. The V call is TRBV6-2 or TRBV6-3, the J call TRBJ2-5; a weak D match, TRBD1 (6 bases). The CDR3 loop spans 14 amino acids. The germline V and J ends were trimmed by 5 bases and 4 bases, with 14 bases remaining between them. CDR1 is MNHEY and CDR2 is SVGEGT in the germline V gene. Written as DNA, the CDR3 is TGTGCCAGCAGTCCTCAGGGGTATCGAGAGACCCAGTACTTC. This gives the protein CASSPQGYRETQYF.

This clonotype was seen many times. The chain couples TRBV11-3 to TRBJ2-3, with 7 bases lining up with TRBD1. This CDR3 spans 15 amino acids. The V segment lost 3 bases and the J segment 4 bases; nucleotides outside the gene matches: 7. Germline values: CDR1 SGHNT, CDR2 YENEEA. The CDR3 region is CASSLRDRDPDTQYF. CDR3 nucleotide sequence: TGTGCCAGCAGCTTGCGCGACAGGGATCCAGATACGCAGTATTTT.

This clonotype was recorded at least ten times. The rearrangement joins TRBV5-1 to TRBJ1-1, with 9 bases matching TRBD1. Unmatched junction bases numbered 3, after V lost 0 bases and J lost 3 bases. The CDR3 is 15 amino acids. Germline V CDR1 and CDR2: SGHRS, YFSETQ. CDR3 sequence (DNA): TGCGCCAGCAGCTTGGTCGGACAGGGGTACACTGAAGCTTTCTTT. Translated: CASSLVGQGYTEAFF.

This clonotype was seen a few times. The V and J genes are TRBV5-4 and TRBJ2-3, with D perhaps TRBD1 or TRBD2 (6 bases each). In germline, CDR1 is SGHNT, CDR2 YYREEE (reference sequence). V lost 0 bases, J lost 7 bases, and 18 bases lay in between. This CDR3 spans 16 amino acids. The DNA of the CDR3 is TGTGCCAGCAGCTTGGAAAGGGGGACTCCTATATATACGCAGTATTTT. Translating gives CASSLERGTPIYTQYF.

The chain combines TRBV28 with TRBJ2-7, with no clear D. Germline assignment: CDR1 MDHEN and CDR2 SYDVKM. Trimming stripped 3 bases from V and 6 bases from J, with 18 bases between. The CDR3 covers 15 residues. The CDR3 DNA is TGTGCCAGCAGTTTGATGGGGTCAGCCTTTATCGAGCAGTACTTC. Amino acid sequence: CASSLMGSAFIEQYF.

This clonotype was observed a handful of times. The CDR3 protein is CASSQDSYNSPLHF. As DNA, the CDR3 is TGTGCCAGCAGCCAGGACAGTTATAATTCACCCCTCCACTTT. This chain links TRBV7-9 with TRBJ1-6; tentative D call: TRBD1 (6 bases). Trimming cost V 5 bases and J 4 bases, with 9 bases left between them. CDR3 length equals 14 residues. CDR1 is SEHNR, CDR2 FQNEAQ, per germline (reference sequence).

This clonotype was counted only a few times. The rearrangement joins TRBV4-3 to TRBJ1-2, with no clear D. Trimming pared 0 bases from V and 2 bases from J, leaving 10 bases between. The CDR3 runs 15 residues. Germline V gene data show CDR1 as LGHNA and CDR2 as YSLEER. The chain's CDR3 is CASSQDFQANYGYTF. As DNA, the CDR3 is TGCGCCAGCAGCCAAGATTTTCAGGCGAACTATGGCTACACCTTC.

The rearrangement uses TRBV4-3 and TRBJ2-2; D gene uncertain. This CDR3 is built from 19 residues. The germline V gene has CDR1 LGHNA and CDR2 YSLEER. The germline V and J ends were trimmed by 0 bases and 5 bases, with 22 bases remaining between them. DNA of the CDR3: TGCGCCAGCAGCCAAGATAAAGACCTACGGTGGAAGGATACCGGGGAGCTGTTTTTT. Translating it yields CASSQDKDLRWKDTGELFF.

The chain employs TRBV20-1 and TRBJ2-3, with 7 bases identical to TRBD2. The CDR3 totals 16 residues. Germline V lookup: CDR1 DFQATT, CDR2 SNEGSKA (reference sequence). Trimming cost V 1 base and J 2 bases; bases outside gene matches: 9. This chain's CDR3 is CSARANRRGFTDTQYF. The CDR3 bases are TGCAGTGCTAGAGCGAATAGGCGGGGGTTCACAGATACGCAGTATTTT.

This clonotype was picked up many times. This chain connects TRBV7-2 to TRBJ2-7; 8 bases match TRBD2. CDR1 and CDR2 from the germline V gene are SGHTA and FQGNSA. Trimming removed 5 bases from V and 5 bases from J; junction bases left unmatched: 8. CDR3 length: 14 amino acids. The CDR3 coding sequence is TGTGCCAGCAGCCCCGGACTAGCCCCCGACGAGCAGTACTTC. It specifies CASSPGLAPDEQYF. Full variable domain (outside the CDR3, taken from reference TRBV7-2 and TRBJ2-7): GAGVSQSPSNKVTEKGKDVELRCDPISGHTALYWYRQSLGQGLEFLIYFQGNSAPDKSGLPSDRFSAERTGGSVSTLTIQRTQQEDSAVYLCASSPGLAPDEQYFGPGTRLTVT.

This clonotype was observed at least ten times. The V call is TRBV20-1, the J call TRBJ2-7; D not certain. V was clipped by 0 bases and J by 3 bases, with 9 bases between them. Germline CDR1 is DFQATT and CDR2 is SNEGSKA (reference sequence). The CDR3 extends over 13 amino acids. The CDR3 DNA follows: TGCAGTGCTAGAGATCTAACTAACTACGAGCAGTACTTC. This translates into CSARDLTNYEQYF.

This clonotype was picked up many times. This chain links TRBV9 with TRBJ2-2; TRBD1 matches at 7 bases. The germline gives CDR1 SGDLS, CDR2 YYNGEE. The CDR3 runs 15 residues. V was pared by 2 bases and J by 5 bases, with 6 bases of the junction left unmatched. Here the CDR3 reads CASSVRQGETGELFF. The CDR3 DNA sequence: TGTGCCAGCAGCGTCCGACAGGGAGAGACCGGGGAGCTGTTTTTT.

In this sample, this clonotype turned up many times. The DNA for the CDR3 is TGTGCCAGCAGTGACTTGGGACTAGCGGGGGCTGCTGGGGCCAACGTCCTGACTTTC. Translating it yields CASSDLGLAGAAGANVLTF. The V call is TRBV6-4, the J call TRBJ2-6; 14 nucleotides agree with TRBD2. This CDR3 region has 19 residues. Germline V gene data show CDR1 as MRHNA and CDR2 as SNTAGT. The ends lost 1 base at V and 2 bases at J; junction bases unmatched: 4.

This clonotype showed up many times. This chain connects TRBV10-3 to TRBJ2-7; the D is unclear. This CDR3 contains 15 residues. Germline loops: CDR1 ENHRY, CDR2 SYGVKD. The ends were cut back, 2 bases at V and 4 bases at J, with 15 bases in the middle. CDR3 loop: CAISEPEMSPYEQYF. The CDR3 DNA reads TGTGCCATCAGTGAGCCAGAGATGAGTCCGTACGAGCAGTACTTC.

The chain recombines TRBV7-9 with TRBJ2-7; D remains unclear. The V gene's germline CDR1 is SEHNR and CDR2 FQNEAQ (reference sequence). V shed 5 bases and J shed 5 bases, with 10 bases lying between them. The CDR3 runs 12 residues. This chain's CDR3 is CASSPTLDEQYF. As DNA, the CDR3 is TGTGCCAGCAGCCCCACCCTGGACGAGCAGTACTTC.

This clonotype was detected ten times or more. The gene calls are TRBV12-3 or TRBV12-4 and TRBJ1-3; possibly TRBD1 for D (5 bases). Trimming removed 1 base at V and 4 bases at J, with 14 bases between. This CDR3 is 16 amino acids long. This chain's CDR3 is CASSLETGRVGNTIYF. The CDR3 nucleotides read TGTGCCAGCAGTTTAGAGACGGGACGGGTCGGAAACACCATATATTTT.

There are many counts of this clonotype. V usage is TRBV7-8 and J usage is TRBJ1-2; D call uncertain. CDR1 SGHVS and CDR2 FQNEAQ come from the germline V gene. The length of the CDR3 is 13 residues. V was trimmed by 5 bases and J by 4 bases, leaving 11 bases between them. The CDR3 sequence is CASSETGSYGYTF. In nucleotides, the CDR3 is TGTGCCAGCAGCGAAACGGGCAGCTATGGCTACACCTTC.

The rearrangement joins TRBV18 to TRBJ2-6; possibly TRBD1 for D (6 bases). This CDR3 region has 17 residues. Trimming took 1 base from V and 2 from J, leaving 12 bases between them. Germline loops: CDR1 KGHSH, CDR2 LQKENI. Written as DNA, the CDR3 is TGTGCCAGCTCACCACTTACAGGGAAGGCTGGGGCCAACGTCCTGACTTTC. Amino acid sequence: CASSPLTGKAGANVLTF.

This clonotype was seen at least ten times. The rearrangement links TRBV6-5 to TRBJ1-1, with 9 bases aligning to TRBD1. J gave up 7 bases and V 5 bases, and 5 bases lay outside the gene matches. CDR1 MNHEY and CDR2 SVGAGI come from the germline V gene. The CDR3 has 13 residues. The CDR3 spells CASSIQGAFEAFF. As DNA, the CDR3 is TGTGCCAGCAGTATACAGGGGGCTTTTGAAGCTTTCTTT.

This clonotype was seen repeatedly, ten times or more. The rearrangement links TRBV4-3 to TRBJ1-1; tentatively, D is TRBD1 (5 bases). Trimming shortened V by 0 bases and J by 11 bases, and 13 bases separated the two germline ends. Germline V gene sequence: CDR1 LGHNA, CDR2 YSLEER. The length of the CDR3 is 13 residues. The CDR3 protein is CASSQDPHGGAFF. The CDR3 DNA reads TGCGCCAGCAGCCAAGATCCCCATGGGGGGGCTTTCTTT.